Below, one TCR beta chain is given with its context. This clonotype has only a few counts. The target of this receptor is not known. The sample holds no much larger clone one base away, and base qualities are not on file. V sheds 10 bases and J sheds 6 bases, leaving 15 bases between their ends. The germline V gene gives CDR1 as ENHRY and CDR2 as SYGVKD. Measured from the cysteine to the phenylalanine, the CDR3 is 13 residues long. Here the CDR3 DNA is all that survives: 39 bases in frame from base 1. The data derive from a study of blood T cells in healthy people across ages (dated by TCRdb to 2015 to 2017). Regarding the study in general: Template switching captured roughly one uniquely barcoded TCR beta cDNA molecule per two T cells in model experiments. Using deep sequencing normalized with unique cDNA molecular identifiers, the study measured how TCR beta repertoire diversity changes with age. To avoid experimental bias, donors of different ages were distributed randomly across sequencing lanes. The donors were split into four age groups: young (average approximately 16 years), middle-aged (over 35), aged (over 55) and long-lived (roughly 77). The study analyzed two additional independent replicas of 1 million unique cDNA reads from the same blood draw for two donors, one aged 18 to 29 and one aged 80 or older.

The method was 5' RACE. Sequencer: Illumina HiSeq 2500. The second PCR ran for about 7 to 11 cycles and used a J-beta primer mix along with a sample-barcoded 5' primer. Each TCR beta cDNA molecule received a unique molecular identifier from a template-switch 5' adaptor carrying 12 random nucleotides. Each sample yielded at least 2.5 million CDR3-containing paired-end reads. First-strand cDNA was synthesized from all RNA with the Mint cDNA synthesis kit, primed by a TRBC-specific oligonucleotide. Following uracil-DNA glycosylase treatment, all cDNA underwent a first 18-cycle PCR with the universal primers M1SS and BC2_uni_R. Per the authors' processing: For normalization, 1 million high-quality reads, each with a distinct molecular identifier, were randomly selected from each sample. Reads sharing molecular identifiers were discarded rather than binned into consensus sequences. CDR3 identification, clonotype clustering and error correction used MiTCR with a Q25 quality threshold and the strictest error-elimination algorithm. A nonparametric unseen species model with Euler transformation was used to estimate a lower bound on total TCR beta diversity. TCRdb reprocessing: public reads trimmed at Q25 with fastp, clones called with MiXCR, in-frame beta chains kept. Identical CDR3 protein sequences are pooled into one entry, listed with their most common genes and DNA. The V and J calls were not made by the authors but by TCRdb's processing. The table for this sample lists 550,000 to 700,000 distinct CDR3 sequences; 27% of them were counted only once. About a fifth of the sample comes from the top ten.

Broad study findings and their caveats: As age increased, observed TCR beta diversity per million T cells dropped in a roughly linear way, and a significant reduction was already evident by age 40. Because the CMV infection status of the donors was unknown, age-related changes in expanded clonotypes may potentially have been confounded. A strong correlation was found between observed TCR beta diversity and the percentage of naive T cells measured by flow cytometry. Conclusive comparison of naive and antigen-experienced compartments was prevented by the profiling of bulk unsorted PBMCs. Compared with the aged group, the long-lived group had more naive CD4+ T cells, fewer expanded clones and increased TCR diversity, a pattern suggesting age selection. Estimates of total diversity from one million sequenced T cells were regarded as lower bounds and underestimates.

The donors were around 39 Caucasian individuals from Russia, aged roughly 6 to 95 years, who were systemically healthy. Around 10 milliliters of peripheral blood were collected from each donor into EDTA-treated Vacutainer tubes. Ficoll-Paque density-gradient centrifugation was used to isolate PBMCs, with at least 6.5 million obtained per sample. Trizol reagent was used to extract total RNA from PBMCs, with at least 5.5 micrograms per sample. Naive CD45RAhigh/CD27high T cell percentages were measured by flow cytometry on a PBMC aliquot from every donor. The rearranged chain carries TRBV10-3 and TRBJ2-2; the D segment could be TRBD2, given 5 matching bases. The specimen sequenced was blood. The receptor was derived from a woman between 65 and 79 years old in good health. The CDR3 region has the sequence CATTQPEAGELFF. The nucleotide sequence is given as TGTGCCACGACCCAACCGGAGGCCGGGGAGCTGTTTTTT.